Listed below are T cell receptor beta chains from one sample, sequenced in a study of vaccination and CD4 T cells after COVID-19. Their cognate antigens are unknown. TCRdb re-analysed the PCR reads in MiXCR, keeping a single row per CDR3 protein. The data hold about 8,200 distinct CDR3 sequences, with 40% to 60% observed a single time. The specimen was CD4+ T cells from blood, cultured in vitro. The receptors come from a human donor in good health. Each CDR3 is given with its conserved first and last residue. A D gene is named only where the DNA matches it firmly.

v_call d_call cdr3_length cdr3_aa
TRBV12-3/TRBV12-4 TRBD1 14 CASSDRGADTEAFF
TRBV7-2 - 16 CASTIKGALGNTEAFF
TRBV14 - 14 CASSQLGQTYEQYF
TRBV19 - 15 CASSQYPDPKAPLHF
TRBV6-5 - 14 CASSFRDRPWEQYF
TRBV6-2/TRBV6-3 - 14 CASTHEGKGETQYF
TRBV19 - 14 CASSILGPITEAFF
TRBV7-2 - 13 CASSRTQPGEQYF
TRBV20-1 - 16 CSAPGTGPLKDYGYTF
TRBV6-2/TRBV6-3 - 13 CASLGLSNSPLHF
TRBV10-3 - 14 CAIRPQLGVDTQYF
TRBV24-1 - 14 CATSEANSNQPQHF
TRBV11-2 TRBD1 14 CASSSGQRNQPQHF
TRBV7-2 TRBD2 18 CASSLYSGGVEVTDTQYF
TRBV20-1 - 15 CSARDLGGGQFEAFF
TRBV2 TRBD2 15 CASSLIAGLPDTQYF
TRBV28 TRBD1 13 CASSATGWAEAFF
TRBV7-2 - 13 CASSAGGSGELFF
TRBV19 - 15 CASTPDPGYSYGYTF
TRBV7-9 - 11 CASSFATEAFF
TRBV19 - 14 CASSIQGKAYEQYF
TRBV10-1 TRBD1 16 CASSYQKDRGLTEAFF
TRBV7-2 TRBD2 15 CASSSEGEGRYEQYF
TRBV19 - 11 CASSIMETQYF
TRBV19 TRBD1 16 CASSIDGQGKTHEQYF
TRBV2 - 14 CASSERMGTDTQYF
TRBV7-2 - 12 CASSRFGGEQYF
TRBV7-8 TRBD1 14 CASSLAQGAYGYTF
TRBV20-1 TRBD1 13 CSARGQGGQPQHF
TRBV30 - 14 CAWKGGERLYGYTF
TRBV6-1 - 12 CASSRVGYGYTF
TRBV27 - 15 CASSLLGGLSYGYTF
TRBV5-3 - 13 CASSGHSGDEQFF
TRBV19 - 14 CASSKVGANQPQHF
TRBV7-8 - 17 CASSLVQGITNTGELFF
TRBV12-3/TRBV12-4 TRBD2 15 CASSLQAGGEETQYF
TRBV6-1 TRBD1 18 CASSSRTGKLLLNTEAFF
TRBV7-2 - 15 CASSGGTVAGREQFF
TRBV6-1 - 15 CASSTTGRLSYEQYF
TRBV4-1 TRBD1 17 CASSRVEGTGGNQPQHF
TRBV27 - 15 CASSLGGAPNYGYTF
TRBV6-2/TRBV6-3 TRBD1 16 CASSYGTGSQNQPQHF
TRBV20-1 - 12 CSARDNMWGYTF
TRBV19 TRBD1 15 CASSRPDRAGQPQHF
TRBV7-9 TRBD1 15 CASTGMGQGSQPQHF
TRBV6-1 TRBD2 19 CASSTPSGTSGRASDTQYF
TRBV19 - 12 CASSDEGGKLFF
TRBV10-3 - 14 CAISRTELVPGYTF
TRBV20-1 TRBD2 14 CSASPGTTVETQYF
TRBV6-2/TRBV6-3 - 12 CASSYEGLGAFF
TRBV7-2 TRBD2 15 CASSLKAGGRDTQYF
TRBV5-1 - 14 CASSVEPGNTEAFF
TRBV11-2 - 15 CASSIPITSTDTQYF
TRBV27 TRBD1 17 CASSLDRGGSYNSPLHF
TRBV7-9 - 15 CASSLRGRENNEQFF